Listed below are T cell receptor beta chains from one sample, sequenced in a study of T cells after yellow fever vaccination. TCRdb re-called the 5' RACE reads through MiXCR, storing one row per CDR3 protein. The table lists hundreds of thousands of distinct CDR3 sequences, 21% of them singletons. The source was PBMCs, collected roughly 23 days after the first yellow fever vaccination. The receptors shown here come from a man aged 18 to 35 who received the YFV17D yellow fever vaccine. Each CDR3 is given with its conserved first and last residue. The D gene is left open where the match is weak. Not every row has a clone size; where given, it reads once, few, many or a size class.

V gene,J gene,clone size,D gene,CDR3 protein,CDR3 DNA
TRBV7-8,TRBJ2-1,-,-,CASSLGTIGLNNEQFF,TGTGCCAGCAGCTTAGGAACCATTGGACTAAACAATGAGCAGTTCTTC
TRBV5-6,TRBJ2-2,few,-,CASSLAGFDTGELFF,TGTGCCAGCAGCTTGGCGGGGTTTGACACCGGGGAGCTGTTTTTT
TRBV6-5,TRBJ2-6,-,-,CASSYKGSGANVLTF,TGTGCCAGCAGTTACAAGGGATCTGGGGCCAACGTCCTGACTTTC
TRBV20-1,TRBJ1-1,-,TRBD1,CCARDSGQAHYAMAFF,TGCTGTGCTAGAGATTCAGGACAGGCGCATTACGCGATGGCTTTCTTT
TRBV20-1,TRBJ1-1,-,TRBD1,CSARGQMITEAFF,TGCAGTGCTAGGGGACAGATGATCACTGAAGCTTTCTTT
TRBV5-6,TRBJ2-5,few,-,CASSLLQLQETQYF,TGTGCCAGCAGCCTTTTACAGTTACAAGAGACCCAGTACTTC
TRBV10-3,TRBJ2-3,-,-,CAISGLDPDTQYF,TGTGCCATCAGTGGGTTAGATCCAGATACGCAGTATTTT
TRBV6-1,TRBJ2-1,-,-,CASSEAFSSYNEQFF,TGTGCCAGCAGTGAAGCGTTCAGCTCCTACAATGAGCAGTTCTTC
TRBV12-3/TRBV12-4,TRBJ1-4,few,TRBD1,CASSFRTGDEKLFF,TGTGCCAGCAGTTTCAGGACAGGAGATGAAAAACTGTTTTTT
TRBV7-3,TRBJ2-6,many,-,CASSLQGPGANVLTF,TGTGCCAGCAGCTTACAGGGCCCTGGGGCCAACGTCCTGACTTTC
TRBV9,TRBJ2-3,once,-,CASSIGSGSTDTQYF,TGTGCCAGCAGCATTGGGTCAGGGAGCACAGATACGCAGTATTTT
TRBV18,TRBJ2-4,-,-,CASSEQGSGGNIQYF,TGTGCCAGCTCAGAGCAGGGGTCGGGAGGAAACATTCAGTACTTC
TRBV23-1,TRBJ2-7,-,TRBD1,CASSLSTGKLYEQYF,TGCGCCAGCAGCCTCTCGACAGGGAAACTCTACGAGCAGTACTTC
TRBV19,TRBJ2-3,-,-,CASSIGIFTDTQYF,TGTGCCAGTAGTATAGGGATATTTACAGATACGCAGTATTTT
TRBV9,TRBJ2-7,many,-,CASSPQGTGIYEQYF,TGTGCCAGCAGCCCTCAGGGCACGGGGATCTACGAGCAGTACTTC
TRBV5-1,TRBJ1-6,many,-,CASSSQGNSPLHF,TGCGCCAGCAGCTCTCAGGGGAATTCACCCCTCCACTTT
TRBV5-1,TRBJ2-5,few,-,CASSYLSPRGTQYF,TGCGCCAGCAGTTACTTGTCTCCCAGGGGGACCCAGTACTTC
TRBV12-3/TRBV12-4,TRBJ2-5,few,-,CASSHPPQMETQYF,TGTGCCAGCAGCCACCCCCCCCAAATGGAGACCCAGTACTTC
TRBV7-9,TRBJ1-2,-,TRBD1,CASSFLGTGGMGGYTF,TGTGCCAGCAGCTTCCTCGGGACAGGGGGCATGGGTGGCTACACCTTC
TRBV28,TRBJ2-3,-,TRBD1,CASSSLDRGKDTQYF,TGTGCCAGCAGTTCCCTCGACAGGGGGAAAGATACGCAGTATTTT
TRBV20-1,TRBJ1-1,-,-,CSARVRGGAFF,TGCAGTGCTAGAGTCCGGGGGGGGGCTTTCTTT
TRBV5-6,TRBJ2-6,few,-,CASLRAGAGANVLTF,TGTGCCAGCCTCCGCGCGGGCGCTGGGGCCAACGTCCTGACTTTC
TRBV5-1,TRBJ2-2,-,-,CASSAAGKTGELFF,TGCGCCAGCAGTGCGGCAGGGAAAACCGGGGAGCTGTTTTTT
TRBV2,TRBJ1-1,few,-,CASQVMFGPNTEAFF,TGTGCCAGCCAAGTAATGTTTGGCCCGAACACTGAAGCTTTCTTT
TRBV6-1,TRBJ1-1,few,TRBD1,CASRPQGTNTEAFF,TGTGCCAGCAGACCACAGGGGACGAACACTGAAGCTTTCTTT